Listed below are T cell receptor beta chains from one sample, sequenced in a study of vaccination and CD4 T cells after COVID-19. Their specific antigens are unknown. TCRdb itself ran the PCR reads through MiXCR, one entry per CDR3 protein. The sample records 15,000 to 17,000 distinct CDR3 sequences, about two fifths being singletons. Sequenced material: CD4+ T cells from blood, cultured in vitro, taken before SARS-CoV-2 vaccination. The receptors here all came from a human donor who had recovered from COVID-19. CDR3s include the opening cysteine and the closing phenylalanine or tryptophan. D genes are given only for firm matches. The size field is filled for only some rows; it gives once, few, many or a size class.

d_call clone_size j_call v_call cdr3_aa cdr3_nt
TRBD2 . TRBJ2-1 TRBV7-3 CASSLKGSGSSYNEQFF TGTGCCAGCAGCTTAAAGGGGAGCGGGAGCTCCTACAATGAGCAGTTCTTC
TRBD1 . TRBJ2-1 TRBV7-3 CASSREQGALNEQFF TGTGCCAGCAGCCGGGAGCAGGGGGCTCTTAATGAGCAGTTCTTC
. . TRBJ2-7 TRBV6-2/TRBV6-3 CASHTGYEQYF TGTGCCAGCCATACGGGCTACGAGCAGTACTTC
. few TRBJ1-2 TRBV11-3 CASSLTQGGGYTF TGTGCCAGCAGCTTAACCCAAGGGGGTGGCTACACCTTC
. few TRBJ1-1 TRBV7-2 CASSKGTGPPNTEAFF TGTGCCAGCAGCAAAGGCACAGGTCCACCGAACACTGAAGCTTTCTTT
TRBD1 . TRBJ1-1 TRBV27 CASSLVDRGLNIEAFF TGTGCCAGCAGTTTAGTGGACAGGGGGTTGAACATTGAAGCTTTCTTT
. . TRBJ1-2 TRBV24-1 CATSDGYYGCTF TGTGCCACCAGTGACGGATACTATGGCTGCACCTTC
TRBD2 few TRBJ2-5 TRBV19 CASSSKAGGGETQYF TGTGCCAGTAGTTCGAAAGCGGGGGGCGGGGAGACCCAGTACTTC
TRBD2 . TRBJ2-7 TRBV28 CASSSILAGNNYEQYF TGTGCCAGCAGTTCAATACTAGCGGGAAACAACTACGAGCAGTACTTC
. . TRBJ2-5 TRBV4-3 CASSQEYGETQYF TGCGCCAGCAGCCAAGAGTACGGAGAGACCCAGTACTTC
. . TRBJ1-2 TRBV12-2 CASRLEGRDREVYGYTF TGTGCAAGTCGCCTCGAGGGCCGGGACAGGGAGGTCTATGGCTACACCTTC
TRBD1 few TRBJ1-3 TRBV27 CASSGTGGSGNTIYF TGTGCCAGCAGTGGAACAGGGGGCTCTGGAAACACCATATATTTT
. . TRBJ2-4 TRBV6-5 CASSYSRGDVAKNIQYF TGTGCCAGCAGTTACTCACGAGGAGATGTAGCCAAAAACATTCAGTACTTC
. . TRBJ2-7 TRBV5-5 CASSLNIIGEQYF TGTGCCAGCAGCTTGAATATAATCGGCGAGCAGTACTTC
. few TRBJ1-5 TRBV7-2 CASSSGSQGPQHF TGTGCCAGCAGCTCCGGGTCCCAGGGGCCCCAGCATTTT
TRBD1 few TRBJ1-2 TRBV7-6 CASSAGQGRGGYTF TGTGCCAGCAGCGCGGGACAGGGAAGGGGTGGCTACACCTTC
. . TRBJ2-7 TRBV20-1 CSARVIAMSSYEQYF TGCAGTGCTAGGGTCATAGCGATGAGCTCCTACGAGCAGTACTTC
. . TRBJ1-6 TRBV19 CASSIRGPLHF TGTGCCAGTAGTATACGAGGACCCCTCCACTTT
. few TRBJ1-5 TRBV20-1 CSARVSGYVGNQPQHF TGCAGTGCTAGAGTATCGGGGTACGTAGGCAATCAGCCCCAGCATTTT
. few TRBJ1-6 TRBV11-2 CASSRDEYNSPLHF TGTGCCAGCAGCCGGGACGAATATAATTCACCCCTCCACTTT
TRBD2 . TRBJ2-6 TRBV7-2 CASSREGGGANVLTF TGCGCCAGCAGCCGGGAGGGGGGTGGGGCCAACGTCCTGACTTTC
TRBD1 few TRBJ2-1 TRBV7-3 CASSAGTGGYNEQFF TGTGCCAGCAGCGCAGGGACAGGCGGCTACAATGAGCAGTTCTTC
TRBD2 few TRBJ2-7 TRBV7-2 CASSAVSGSPSYEQYF TGTGCCAGCAGCGCCGTTAGCGGGAGCCCCTCCTACGAGCAGTACTTC
. few TRBJ2-1 TRBV11-2 CASSPAVKQFF TGTGCCAGCAGCCCAGCGGTTAAGCAGTTCTTC
TRBD1 . TRBJ1-2 TRBV6-2/TRBV6-3 CASSPGTGFYGYTF TGTGCCAGCAGTCCCGGGACAGGGTTCTATGGCTACACCTTC
TRBD1 few TRBJ1-5 TRBV19 CASRMTRDRENQPQHF TGTGCCAGTAGAATGACCCGGGACAGGGAAAATCAGCCCCAGCATTTT
TRBD2 . TRBJ2-7 TRBV7-9 CASSPTGTSVLEGYEQYF TGTGCCAGCAGCCCCACCGGGACTAGCGTCTTAGAGGGGTACGAGCAGTACTTC
. . TRBJ1-2 TRBV4-1 CASSQDQLGYGYTF TGCGCCAGCAGCCAAGATCAACTTGGCTATGGCTACACCTTC
TRBD1 . TRBJ2-7 TRBV11-1 CASSYLTGTGSYEQYF TGTGCCAGCAGCTACTTGACCGGGACAGGGTCCTACGAGCAGTACTTC
. few TRBJ2-4 TRBV19 CASSGGTVAKNIQYF TGTGCCAGTAGTGGCGGGACCGTAGCCAAAAACATTCAGTACTTC
TRBD2 . TRBJ2-3 TRBV6-2/TRBV6-3 CASSYPLAGLGTDTQYF TGTGCCAGCAGTTACCCACTAGCGGGGTTGGGTACAGATACGCAGTATTTT
TRBD1 . TRBJ1-1 TRBV6-5 CASSSSGGWNTEAFF TGTGCCAGCAGTTCCTCAGGGGGCTGGAACACTGAAGCTTTCTTT
. few TRBJ1-2 TRBV7-9 CASSLANEGYTF TGTGCCAGCAGCTTAGCCAATGAGGGCTACACCTTC
. . TRBJ2-7 TRBV20-1 CSARDLSKRTTGQPYEQYF TGCAGTGCTAGAGATTTATCCAAAAGGACTACCGGGCAGCCCTACGAGCAGTACTTC
TRBD2 few TRBJ2-1 TRBV24-1 CATSDSRGMAGGPDNEQFF TGTGCCACCAGTGATTCACGAGGTATGGCGGGAGGGCCGGACAATGAGCAGTTCTTC
. . TRBJ1-2 TRBV5-4 CASSLAGRDTGGYTF TGTGCCAGCAGCTTGGCCGGCCGGGATACGGGCGGCTACACCTTC
. few TRBJ1-2 TRBV12-3/TRBV12-4 CASSSRSGYTF TGTGCCAGCAGTTCTCGGAGTGGCTACACCTTC
TRBD1 few TRBJ1-5 TRBV28 CASSFDPGQDRAQHF TGTGCCAGCAGTTTTGACCCAGGACAGGATAGGGCCCAGCATTTT
. few TRBJ2-3 TRBV20-1 CSAPRTSTDTQYF TGCAGTGCTCCAAGGACTAGCACAGATACGCAGTATTTT
. few TRBJ2-3 TRBV7-6 CASSSVTGPGADTQYF TGTGCCAGCAGCTCTGTAACCGGGCCAGGAGCGGATACGCAGTATTTT
. few TRBJ2-1 TRBV27 CATRLGANPYNEQFF TGTGCCACGCGCTTGGGGGCAAACCCCTACAATGAGCAGTTCTTC
. few TRBJ2-5 TRBV20-1 CSAHIPGNNQETQYF TGCAGTGCCCATATACCCGGGAACAACCAAGAGACCCAGTACTTC
. . TRBJ1-2 TRBV20-1 CSARLLRLGGTYGYTF TGCAGTGCTAGACTCCTCCGACTAGGTGGGACCTATGGCTACACCTTC
TRBD2 few TRBJ2-7 TRBV15 CATSRDFSGGTYEQYF TGTGCCACCAGCAGAGATTTTAGCGGGGGGACCTACGAGCAGTACTTC
TRBD1 once TRBJ1-2 TRBV19 CASSISGGDGYTF TGTGCCAGTAGTATTTCAGGGGGCGATGGCTACACCTTC
. few TRBJ2-2 TRBV6-5 CASSYSGVTGELFF TGTGCCAGCAGTTACTCGGGGGTAACCGGGGAGCTGTTTTTT
. . TRBJ1-3 TRBV4-1 CASSQDRRQCRFAGNTIYF TGCGCCAGCAGCCAAGATCGACGGCAGTGTAGGTTTGCTGGAAACACCATATATTTT
. few TRBJ1-2 TRBV6-1 CASRKQGAPDGYTF TGTGCCAGCAGAAAACAGGGCGCGCCTGATGGCTACACCTTC
TRBD2 large TRBJ2-5 TRBV20-1 CSAFNPGLAGGKTQYF TGCAGTGCTTTCAATCCGGGACTAGCGGGGGGAAAGACCCAGTACTTC
. few TRBJ2-7 TRBV27 CASSFREFYEQYF TGTGCCAGCAGTTTCAGAGAGTTCTACGAGCAGTACTTC
TRBD1 few TRBJ1-5 TRBV6-2/TRBV6-3 CASTGGAINNQPQHF TGTGCCAGCACAGGGGGGGCTATTAACAATCAGCCCCAGCATTTT
TRBD2 . TRBJ2-5 TRBV5-1 CASSLSASGGYSYQETQYF TGCGCCAGCAGCTTGTCAGCTAGCGGGGGTTATAGCTATCAAGAGACCCAGTACTTC
TRBD1 few TRBJ1-5 TRBV7-9 CASSPGGTGTNQPQHF TGTGCCAGCAGCCCAGGAGGGACAGGGACCAATCAGCCCCAGCATTTT